Listed here are 26 T cell receptor beta chains from one sample, sequenced in a study of cytotoxic CD8 clonotypes in ibrutinib-treated CLL. Using immunoSEQ multiplex PCR, the repertoire was profiled, and TCRdb retains in-frame clones only, with some absent. The sample holds some 350,000 clones, 60% to 80% seen once. Specimen: PBMCs, collected after 36 months of ibrutinib treatment. The receptors come from a human donor with chronic lymphocytic leukemia.

CDR3 nucleotide sequence: TGTGCCAGCAGCTTACGGGACATGTTCTTAGAGACCCAGTACTTC. Amino acid sequence: CASSLRDMFLETQYF. The rearrangement links TRBV7-6 to TRBJ2-5; D is possibly TRBD1 (6 bases). The V end was cut by 2 bases, the J end by 4 bases, with 14 bases between. CDR1 and CDR2 from the germline V gene are SGHVS and FNYEAQ. This CDR3 has 15 amino acids. Supplemented by reference TRBV7-6 and TRBJ2-5, the full variable domain reads GAGVSQSPRYKVTKRGQDVALRCDPISGHVSLYWYRQALGQGPEFLTYFNYEAQQDKSGLPNDRFSAERPEGSISTLTIQRTEQRDSAMYRCASSLRDMFLETQYFGPGTRLLVL.

V usage is TRBV7-2 and J usage is TRBJ2-7, with no clear D. This CDR3 spans 13 amino acids. Germline V gene lookup returns CDR1 SGHTA and CDR2 FQGNSA. Trimming shortened V by 3 bases and J by 1 base, and 7 bases separated the two germline ends. CDR3 protein: CASSLTISYEQYF. CDR3 DNA sequence: TGTGCCAGCAGCTTGACGATTTCCTACGAGCAGTACTTC.

This clone was seen once. The chain couples TRBV29-1 to TRBJ2-2; D gene uncertain. The V gene's germline CDR1 is SQVTM and CDR2 ANQGSEA. V shed 4 bases and J shed 0 bases, with 6 bases lying between them. The CDR3 runs to 13 residues. The CDR3 region is CSVGNSNTGELFF. The CDR3 nucleotides are TGCAGCGTTGGAAATTCGAACACCGGGGAGCTGTTTTTT.

The rearrangement links TRBV2 to TRBJ2-7; D perhaps matches TRBD2 (5 bases). V lost 2 bases and J lost 6, with 8 bases in between. The germline CDR1 and CDR2 sequences are SNHLY and FYNNEI. The CDR3 is 12 residues long. The CDR3 sequence: CASSETRSEQYF. The CDR3 DNA follows: TGTGCCAGCAGTGAAACTAGAAGCGAGCAGTACTTC.

This clone showed up just once. The rearrangement joins TRBV11-3 to TRBJ2-7; D is ambiguous. V was cut by 2 bases and J by 2 bases, with 10 bases left in between. Per germline, CDR1 SGHNT and CDR2 YENEEA. The CDR3 runs to 14 residues. The CDR3 loop reads CASSLPGRPYEQYF. The CDR3 DNA sequence: TGTGCCAGCAGCTTACCCGGCAGACCCTACGAGCAGTACTTC.

The J gene is TRBJ2-1, the V gene TRBV5-1, with D possibly matching TRBD2 (5 bases). Between the trimmed V and J ends, which lost 4 bases and 13 bases, there was a span of 18 bases. The CDR3 length is 13 residues. Germline lookup yields CDR1 SGHRS and CDR2 YFSETQ. The CDR3 region is CASSMGEGLPQFF. DNA of the CDR3: TGCGCCAGCAGCATGGGTGAGGGCCTCCCCCAGTTCTTC.

J is TRBJ2-5 and V is TRBV15, with 11 bases matching TRBD2. CDR1 is LNHNV, CDR2 YYDKDF, per germline (reference sequence). The CDR3 has 14 residues. V lost 7 bases and J lost 7; bases outside the gene matches: 8. The CDR3 protein is CATTGTSGSATQYF. The CDR3 region has the DNA TGTGCCACCACCGGGACTAGCGGTTCAGCGACCCAGTACTTC. Using reference TRBV15 and TRBJ2-5 for the parts outside the CDR3, the full variable domain is DAMVIQNPRYQVTQFGKPVTLSCSQTLNHNVMYWYQQKSSQAPKLLFHYYDKDFNNEADTPDNFQSRRPNTSFCFLDIRSPGLGDTAMYLCATTGTSGSATQYFGPGTRLLVL.

This chain uses TRBV10-3 with TRBJ1-2; possible D gene TRBD1, 5 bases. CDR1 ENHRY and CDR2 SYGVKD come from the germline V gene. The CDR3 has 12 amino acids. The V and J ends lost 8 bases and 1 base respectively, with 8 bases between them. In DNA, the CDR3 is TGTGCCATCTCACAGGATAACTATGGCTACACCTTC. It yields the protein CAISQDNYGYTF.

The chain uses TRBV30 and TRBJ1-4; possibly TRBD1 for D (5 bases). Looked up from germline, CDR1 is GTSNPN and CDR2 is SVGIG (reference sequence). Trimming cost V 5 bases and J 2 bases, with 21 bases left between them. CDR3 length equals 17 residues. The CDR3 here is CAWAPPAGGGTNEKLFF. As DNA, the CDR3 is TGTGCCTGGGCCCCACCAGCCGGGGGAGGGACTAATGAAAAACTGTTTTTT.

This clone was seen more than once but under ten times. The V call is TRBV7-8, the J call TRBJ1-4; no clear D gene. Germline V gene sequence: CDR1 SGHVS, CDR2 FQNEAQ. V dropped 4 bases and J dropped 8 bases, with 8 bases sitting between them. The CDR3 consists of 12 residues. The CDR3 nucleotides read TGTGCCAGCAGCTCTTTGCGGGAAAAACTGTTTTTT. It yields the protein CASSSLREKLFF.

The rearrangement links TRBV10-3 to TRBJ2-1; weak D call: TRBD1 (6 bases). Trimming stripped 7 bases from V and 3 bases from J, with 13 bases between. CDR1 ENHRY and CDR2 SYGVKD come from the germline V gene. The CDR3 sequence is 14 residues long. CDR3 nucleotides: TGTGCCATCAATCTGGGGGACAACTACAATGAGCAGTTCTTC. Its protein product is CAINLGDNYNEQFF.

V usage is TRBV28 and J usage is TRBJ2-3; 7 bases align to TRBD1. This CDR3 is 16 amino acids long. Germline trimming cut 5 bases from V and 5 bases from J; bases unmatched to any gene: 13. Germline CDR1 MDHEN, CDR2 SYDVKM. The CDR3 DNA is TGTGCCAGCAGTCCCATCCGTACAGGGGTGGGAGATACGCAGTATTTT. Its translation is CASSPIRTGVGDTQYF.

The V and J genes are TRBV10-3 and TRBJ2-7, with 7 bases identical to TRBD1. The germline CDR1 and CDR2 sequences are ENHRY and SYGVKD. V gave up 6 bases and J gave up 3 bases; unmatched junction bases: 5. The CDR3 length is 13 residues. Here the CDR3 DNA reads TGTGCCATCAGCCGGGACAGCATCTACGAGCAGTACTTC. It specifies CAISRDSIYEQYF.

The rearrangement links TRBV6-1 to TRBJ2-7; D gene ambiguous. V was trimmed by 2 bases and J by 2 bases, leaving 7 bases between them. CDR1 and CDR2 (germline): MNHNS, SASEGT. This CDR3 has 13 amino acids. In DNA form, the CDR3 reads TGTGCCAGCAGTGAACGGCCAGCCTACGAGCAGTACTTC. It codes for CASSERPAYEQYF.

This clone showed up just a few times. CDR3 nucleotides: TGTGCCATCAGTGAGTCGTCAGGGGGAGCTGAAGCTTTCTTT. Translated, it gives CAISESSGGAEAFF. The V call is TRBV10-3, the J call TRBJ1-1; 7 nucleotides match TRBD1. The germline V gene encodes CDR1 ENHRY and CDR2 SYGVKD. The CDR3 runs 14 residues. The V segment lost 0 bases and the J segment 6 bases; nucleotides outside the gene matches: 4.

The chain recombines TRBV4-1 with TRBJ2-7, with TRBD1 identical over 9 bases. Germline values: CDR1 MGHRA, CDR2 YSYEKL. V shed 4 bases and J 2 bases; nucleotides not matched to a gene: 3. CDR3 length: 14 amino acids. The DNA of the CDR3 is TGCGCCAGCAGCCCGGGACAGGGAACCTACGAGCAGTACTTC. Translating it yields CASSPGQGTYEQYF.

This clone was counted between two and nine times. The chain couples TRBV7-9 to TRBJ1-1; D unresolved. Germline V gene sequence: CDR1 SEHNR, CDR2 FQNEAQ (reference sequence). This CDR3 spans 13 amino acids. The V end lost 5 bases, the J end lost 0 bases, and 7 bases lay between the germline ends. The CDR3: CASSQEMNTEAFF. For the CDR3, the DNA is TGTGCCAGCAGCCAGGAGATGAACACTGAAGCTTTCTTT. The full variable domain, completed using reference TRBV7-9 and TRBJ1-1, is DTGVSQNPRHKITKRGQNVTFRCDPISEHNRLYWYRQTLGQGPEFLTYFQNEAQLEKSRLLSDRFSAERPKGSFSTLEIQRTEQGDSAMYLCASSQEMNTEAFFGQGTRLTVV.

The table lists this clone with a few counts. The rearrangement uses TRBV7-9 and TRBJ2-7; D is uncertain. The CDR3 is 11 amino acids. V lost 1 base to trimming and J lost 7 bases, with 5 bases between them. Germline CDR1 is SEHNR and CDR2 is FQNEAQ (reference sequence). The CDR3 region is CASSLVGEQYF. DNA of the CDR3: TGTGCCAGCAGCTTAGTGGGGGAGCAGTACTTC.

The CDR3 is CASNRGTEAFF. CDR3 in DNA: TGTGCCAGCAATCGGGGCACTGAAGCTTTCTTT. This rearrangement joins TRBV25-1 to TRBJ1-1; D remains unclear. Between the trimmed V and J ends, which lost 7 bases and 4 bases, there was a span of 7 bases. The CDR3 has 11 amino acids. From germline, CDR1 is MGHDK and CDR2 SYGVNS.

This chain joins TRBV10-3 and TRBJ2-7; D unresolved. The CDR3 is made up of 13 amino acids. Germline CDR1 ENHRY, CDR2 SYGVKD. Trimming took 4 bases from V and 3 from J, leaving 10 bases between them. The CDR3 DNA follows: TGTGCCATCAGTGTACACCCTAACTACGAGCAGTACTTC. It specifies CAISVHPNYEQYF.

This chain connects TRBV28 to TRBJ2-7, with D possibly being TRBD2 (6 bases). V was cut by 4 bases and J by 4 bases, with 11 bases left in between. This CDR3 is 13 amino acids long. Germline assignment: CDR1 MDHEN and CDR2 SYDVKM. For the CDR3, the DNA is TGTGCCAGCAGTTGGACTAAGCGATACGAGCAGTACTTC. It is translated as CASSWTKRYEQYF.

The chain joins TRBV6-4 to TRBJ2-3; D not certain. V lost 4 bases and J lost 3, with 14 bases in between. Germline V gene data show CDR1 as MRHNA and CDR2 as SNTAGT. This CDR3 is built from 15 residues. The CDR3 loop reads CASSAESGVTDTQYF. CDR3 nucleotide sequence: TGTGCCAGCAGTGCCGAGTCGGGTGTGACAGATACGCAGTATTTT.

The chain has TRBV11-2 and TRBJ2-3; D gene unclear. Germline V gene lookup returns CDR1 SGHAT and CDR2 FQNNGV. The CDR3 is made up of 13 amino acids. V was pared by 4 bases and J by 3 bases, with 8 bases between. CDR3 loop: CASSSEATDTQYF. CDR3 DNA sequence: TGTGCCAGCAGCTCCGAGGCTACAGATACGCAGTATTTT.

This clone was seen a few times. V usage is TRBV5-1 and J usage is TRBJ2-5, with TRBD1 matching over 9 bases. CDR3 size: 15 residues. Looked up from germline, CDR1 is SGHRS and CDR2 is YFSETQ. V lost 4 bases, J lost 2 bases, and 6 bases stayed unmatched. CDR3 sequence (DNA): TGCGCCAGCAGCCGGACAGGGGATATACAAGAGACCCAGTACTTC. This translates into CASSRTGDIQETQYF.

The chain recombines TRBV27 with TRBJ2-7; 7 bases are shared with TRBD1. Trimming at V came to 6 bases and at J to 5 bases, leaving 4 bases not matched to a gene. This CDR3 contains 12 residues. Germline V gives CDR1 MNHEY, CDR2 SMNVEV (reference sequence). The CDR3 loop reads CASSPDRDEQYF. CDR3 DNA: TGTGCCAGCAGCCCAGACAGGGACGAGCAGTACTTC.

CDR3 amino acids: CASTDRHEQFF. The CDR3 nucleotides read TGTGCCAGTACCGACCGGCATGAGCAGTTCTTC. The chain recombines TRBV19 with TRBJ2-1; the D is unclear. The CDR3 runs 11 residues. V gave up 7 bases and J gave up 8 bases, with 9 bases separating them. Germline V CDR1 and CDR2: LNHDA, SQIVND (reference sequence).